One T cell receptor (beta chain) is described in this entry. The CDR3 totals 16 residues. CDR1 SGHRS and CDR2 YFSETQ come from the germline V gene. The ends lost 3 bases at V and 6 bases at J; junction bases unmatched: 7. Treatment defined: over 15 received Ad26.COV2.S at low or high dose, single or two shots; roughly five received placebo; per-sample allocation not given. Sampling happened 63 days after the first vaccine or placebo injection. An Ad26 vector carrying the Wuhan-strain SARS-CoV-2 spike served as the vaccine. This sample stems from a study of Ad26.COV2.S vaccination and SARS-CoV-2 variants. Study-level information: Dosing was one shot or two shots 56 days apart.

Sequencing used immunoSEQ multiplex PCR; TCRdb keeps in-frame clones, though not all of them. The sample contains around 340,000 clones, about 86% of which appear only once. The source was peripheral blood, collected in a trial of Ad26.COV2.S vaccine versus placebo. This TCR was recovered from a person aged 18-65 years who received the Ad26.COV2.S COVID-19 vaccine or a placebo. The chain uses TRBV5-1 and TRBJ2-2; 11 nucleotides match TRBD1. Here the CDR3 reads CASSSKPGQGAGELFF. The DNA for the CDR3 is TGCGCCAGCAGCTCAAAACCGGGACAGGGGGCCGGGGAGCTGTTTTTT.